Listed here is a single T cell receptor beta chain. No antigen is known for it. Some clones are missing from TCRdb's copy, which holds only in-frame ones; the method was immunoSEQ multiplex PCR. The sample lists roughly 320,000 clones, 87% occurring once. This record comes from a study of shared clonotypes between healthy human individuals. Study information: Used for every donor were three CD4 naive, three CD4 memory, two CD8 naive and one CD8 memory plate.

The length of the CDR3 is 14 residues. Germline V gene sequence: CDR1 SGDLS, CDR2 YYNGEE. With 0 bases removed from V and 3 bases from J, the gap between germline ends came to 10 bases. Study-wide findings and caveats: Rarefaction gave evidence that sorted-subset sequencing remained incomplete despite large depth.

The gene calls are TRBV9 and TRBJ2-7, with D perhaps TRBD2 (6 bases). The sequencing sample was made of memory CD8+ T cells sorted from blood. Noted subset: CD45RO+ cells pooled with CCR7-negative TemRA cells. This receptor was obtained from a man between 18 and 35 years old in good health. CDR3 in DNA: TGTGCCAGCAGCGTAGACGTGGGAGGCTACGAGCAGTACTTC. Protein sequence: CASSVDVGGYEQYF.